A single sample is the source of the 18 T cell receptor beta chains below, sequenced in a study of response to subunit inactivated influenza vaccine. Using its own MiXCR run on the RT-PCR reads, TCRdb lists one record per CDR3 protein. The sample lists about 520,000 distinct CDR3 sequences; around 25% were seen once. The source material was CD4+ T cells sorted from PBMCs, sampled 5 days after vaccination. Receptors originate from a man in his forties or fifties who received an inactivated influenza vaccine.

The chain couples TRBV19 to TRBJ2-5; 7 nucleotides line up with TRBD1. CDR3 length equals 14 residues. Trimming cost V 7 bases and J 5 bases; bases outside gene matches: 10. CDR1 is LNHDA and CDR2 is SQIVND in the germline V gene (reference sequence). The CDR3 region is CASMDEGARETQYF. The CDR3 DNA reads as TGTGCCAGTATGGATGAGGGGGCGAGGGAGACCCAGTACTTC.

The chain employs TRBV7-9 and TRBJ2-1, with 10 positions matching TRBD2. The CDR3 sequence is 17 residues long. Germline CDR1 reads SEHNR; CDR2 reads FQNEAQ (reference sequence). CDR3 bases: TGTAGCAGCAGCTTATCGCTAGCGGGAGTGACCCACAATGAGCAGTTCTTC. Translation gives CSSSLSLAGVTHNEQFF.

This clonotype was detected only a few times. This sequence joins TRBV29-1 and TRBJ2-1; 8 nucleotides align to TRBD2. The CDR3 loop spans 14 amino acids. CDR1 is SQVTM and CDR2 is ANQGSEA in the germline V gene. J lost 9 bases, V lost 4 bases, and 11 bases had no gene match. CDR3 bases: TGCAGCGTTGTGCTCCAGCGGGGGCGGGGTGAGCAGTTCTTC. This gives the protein CSVVLQRGRGEQFF.

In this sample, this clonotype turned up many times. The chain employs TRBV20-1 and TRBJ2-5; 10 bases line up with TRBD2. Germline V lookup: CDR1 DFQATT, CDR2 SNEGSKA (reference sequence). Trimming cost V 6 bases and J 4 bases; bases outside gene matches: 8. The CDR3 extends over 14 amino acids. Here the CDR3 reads CSAEGLAGGETQYF. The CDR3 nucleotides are TGCAGTGCCGAAGGCTTAGCGGGAGGAGAGACCCAGTACTTC.

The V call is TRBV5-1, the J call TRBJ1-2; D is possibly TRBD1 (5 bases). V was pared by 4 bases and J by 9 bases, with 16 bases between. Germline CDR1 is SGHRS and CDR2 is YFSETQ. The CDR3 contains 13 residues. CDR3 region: CASSNQDMASYTF. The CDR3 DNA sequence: TGCGCCAGCAGCAATCAGGACATGGCAAGCTACACCTTC.

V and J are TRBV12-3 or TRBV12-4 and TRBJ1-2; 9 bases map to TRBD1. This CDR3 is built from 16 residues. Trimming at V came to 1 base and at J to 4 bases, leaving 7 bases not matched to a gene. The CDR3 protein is CASSLGTGVVGYGYTF. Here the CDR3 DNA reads TGTGCCAGCAGTTTAGGGACAGGGGTAGTCGGCTATGGCTACACCTTC.

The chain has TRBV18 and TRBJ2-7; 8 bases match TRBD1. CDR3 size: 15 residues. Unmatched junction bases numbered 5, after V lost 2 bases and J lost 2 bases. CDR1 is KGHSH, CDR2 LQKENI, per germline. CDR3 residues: CASSPGAGGAYEQYF. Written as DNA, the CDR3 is TGTGCCAGCTCACCAGGGGCAGGGGGCGCCTACGAGCAGTACTTC.

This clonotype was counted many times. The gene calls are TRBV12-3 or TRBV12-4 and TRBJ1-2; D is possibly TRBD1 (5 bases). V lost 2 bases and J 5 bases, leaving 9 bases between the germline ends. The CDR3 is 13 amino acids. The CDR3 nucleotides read TGTGCCAGCAGTTTACAGGGCGGTTATGGCTACACCTTC. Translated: CASSLQGGYGYTF.

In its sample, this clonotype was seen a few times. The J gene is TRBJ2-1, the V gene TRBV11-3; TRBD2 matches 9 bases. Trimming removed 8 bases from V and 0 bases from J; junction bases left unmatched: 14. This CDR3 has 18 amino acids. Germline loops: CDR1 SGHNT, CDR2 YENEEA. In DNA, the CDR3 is TGTGCCAGCTGTTCCCCGGGGCTAGCGGGGCACTCCTACAATGAGCAGTTCTTC. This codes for CASCSPGLAGHSYNEQFF.

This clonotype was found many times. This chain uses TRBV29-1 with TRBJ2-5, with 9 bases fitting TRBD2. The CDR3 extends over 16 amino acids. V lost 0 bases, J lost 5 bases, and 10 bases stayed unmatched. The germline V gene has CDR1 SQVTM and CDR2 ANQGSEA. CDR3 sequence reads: CSVEEMGLAGRETQYF. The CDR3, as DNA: TGCAGCGTTGAAGAGATGGGCCTAGCGGGGAGGGAGACCCAGTACTTC.

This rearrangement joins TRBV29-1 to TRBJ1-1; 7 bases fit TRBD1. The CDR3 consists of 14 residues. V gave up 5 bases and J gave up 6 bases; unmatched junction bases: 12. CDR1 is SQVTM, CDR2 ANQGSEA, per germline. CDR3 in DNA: TGCAGCGTTAGGGTTAGAGGGGGCGACGCTGAAGCTTTCTTT. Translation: CSVRVRGGDAEAFF.

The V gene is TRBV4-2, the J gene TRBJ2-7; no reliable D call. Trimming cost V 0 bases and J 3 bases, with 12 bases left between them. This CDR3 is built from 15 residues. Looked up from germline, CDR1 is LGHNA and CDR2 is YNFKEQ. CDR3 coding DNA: TGTGCCAGCAGCCAAGAACAGAGGTCCCACTACGAGCAGTACTTC. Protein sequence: CASSQEQRSHYEQYF.

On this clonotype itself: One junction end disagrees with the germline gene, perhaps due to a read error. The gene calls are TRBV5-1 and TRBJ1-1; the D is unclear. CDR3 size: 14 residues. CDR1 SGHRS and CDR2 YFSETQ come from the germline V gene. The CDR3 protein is CVSSATSLSWEAFF. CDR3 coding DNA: TGCGTCAGCAGCGCCACGAGTCTATCCTGGGAAGCTTTCTTT.

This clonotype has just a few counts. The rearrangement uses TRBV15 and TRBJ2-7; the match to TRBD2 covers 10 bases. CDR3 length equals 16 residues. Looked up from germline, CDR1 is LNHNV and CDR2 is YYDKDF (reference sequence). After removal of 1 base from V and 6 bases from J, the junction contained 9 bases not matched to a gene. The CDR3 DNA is TGTGCCACCAGCAGAGTTGGTAGCGGGAGGAAAGGCGAGCAGTACTTC. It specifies CATSRVGSGRKGEQYF. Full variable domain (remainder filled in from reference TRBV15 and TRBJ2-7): DAMVIQNPRYQVTQFGKPVTLSCSQTLNHNVMYWYQQKSSQAPKLLFHYYDKDFNNEADTPDNFQSRRPNTSFCFLDIRSPGLGDTAMYLCATSRVGSGRKGEQYFGPGTRLTVT.

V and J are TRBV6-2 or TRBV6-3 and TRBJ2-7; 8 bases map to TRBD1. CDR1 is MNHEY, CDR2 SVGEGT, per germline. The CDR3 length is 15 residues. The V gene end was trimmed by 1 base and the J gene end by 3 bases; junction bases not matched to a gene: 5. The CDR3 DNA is TGTGCCAGCAGTTACTTGGCAGGGGGCAACTACGAGCAGTACTTC. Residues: CASSYLAGGNYEQYF.

The CDR3 nucleotides are TGTGCCAGCAGCTTGCGCAGCGGGAGTGGTACAGATACGCAGTATTTT. It encodes CASSLRSGSGTDTQYF. The chain joins TRBV5-4 to TRBJ2-3, with TRBD2 matching over 8 bases. V trimming: 1 base; J trimming: 3 bases; junction bases outside the gene matches: 7. The CDR3 totals 16 residues. Germline V gene lookup returns CDR1 SGHNT and CDR2 YYREEE (reference sequence).

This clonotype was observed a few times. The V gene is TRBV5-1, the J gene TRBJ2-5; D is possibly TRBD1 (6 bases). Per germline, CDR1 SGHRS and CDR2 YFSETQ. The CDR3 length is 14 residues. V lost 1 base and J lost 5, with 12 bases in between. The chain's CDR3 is CASSLQGSRETQYF. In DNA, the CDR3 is TGCGCCAGCAGCTTGCAGGGGTCGAGGGAGACCCAGTACTTC.

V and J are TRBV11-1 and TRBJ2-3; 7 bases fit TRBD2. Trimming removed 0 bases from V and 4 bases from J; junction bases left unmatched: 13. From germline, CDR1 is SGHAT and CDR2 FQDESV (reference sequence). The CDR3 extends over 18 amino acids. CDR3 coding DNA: TGTGCCAGCAGCTTAGCCTCCTGGACTAGTGCAAGGGCAGATACGCAGTATTTT. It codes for CASSLASWTSARADTQYF.